These 2 T cell receptor beta chains were all obtained from the same sample, sequenced in a study of CD8+ T cells in alopecia areata. Treatment reported: oral pan-JAK inhibitor, 5-10 mg twice daily. Sequencing used cDNA as its template, made by extracting RNA and reverse transcribing it. The protocol was immunoSEQ multiplex PCR, while the TCRdb copy is restricted to in-frame clones and leaves out a portion. The sample includes about 180,000 clones, roughly half of them seen just once. The material sequenced was CD8+ T cells sorted from blood, taken at week 52, from a patient treated with tofacitinib. These receptors were obtained from a human donor with alopecia areata.

J is TRBJ2-3 and V is TRBV5-6; 9 positions agree with TRBD1. This CDR3 has 15 residues. In germline, CDR1 is SGHDT, CDR2 YYEEEE. Unmatched junction bases numbered 5, after V lost 4 bases and J lost 2 bases. The CDR3 protein is CASSGRDRVTDTQYF. The CDR3 coding sequence is TGTGCCAGCAGCGGCCGGGACAGGGTCACAGATACGCAGTATTTT. Using reference TRBV5-6 and TRBJ2-3 for the parts outside the CDR3, the full variable domain is DAGVTQSPTHLIKTRGQQVTLRCSPKSGHDTVSWYQQALGQGPQFIFQYYEEEERQRGNFPDRFSGHQFPNYSSELNVNALLLGDSALYLCASSGRDRVTDTQYFGPGTRLTVL.

The rearrangement links TRBV15 to TRBJ2-1; D gene unclear. Germline CDR1 reads LNHNV; CDR2 reads YYDKDF (reference sequence). Trimming pared 1 base from V and 0 bases from J, leaving 4 bases between. The CDR3 spans 14 residues. Written as DNA, the CDR3 is TGTGCCACCAGCAGAGTCGACTCCTACAATGAGCAGTTCTTC. It codes for CATSRVDSYNEQFF.